This T cell receptor beta chain was sequenced for a study of T cells in Graves' hyperthyroidism and ophthalmopathy. With respect to this clonotype: Antigen specificity is unknown.

Regarding the study as a whole: Blood also held most thyroid clonotypes expanded beyond 0.001. For ophthalmopathy, model prediction preceded onset by a median around 7 months.

V dropped 6 bases and J dropped 4 bases, with 4 bases sitting between them. CDR1 is DFQATT and CDR2 is SNEGSKA in the germline V gene (reference sequence). The CDR3 runs to 11 residues. RNA transcripts served as the template for amplifying TCR beta CDR3 regions. HTBI primers were the set used in a first-round RT-PCR of the TCR CDR3. Each CDR3 protein gets one entry after TCRdb re-called the multiplex PCR reads with MiXCR. This sample has more than 500,000 distinct CDR3 sequences, with around 45% found just once. Uncontrolled infections, other autoimmune diseases, pregnancy or lactation led to exclusion of patients. Clinical symptoms, serum thyroxine, TRAb, thyroid ultrasound and orbital computed tomography established diagnosis.

Sequencing used peripheral blood or thyroid tissue (not recorded which). The chain links TRBV20-1 to TRBJ2-6; D unresolved. This TCR derives from an adult woman with Graves' disease, either hyperthyroidism or ophthalmopathy (not recorded which). The CDR3 sequence: CSALGANVLTF. The CDR3 bases are TGCAGTGCGCTAGGGGCCAACGTCCTGACTTTC.